This passage covers 28 T cell receptor beta chains from one sample sequenced in a study of T cell responses to AZD1222 COVID-19 vaccine. The protocol was immunoSEQ multiplex PCR, while the TCRdb copy is restricted to in-frame clones and leaves out a portion. The sample gives some 100,000 clones, more than 70% of which show up once; about 4.6% is in the top ten. This sample comprised peripheral blood, obtained 28 days after the second AZD1222 dose. The source of these receptors is an adult who received the AZD1222 COVID-19 vaccine.

This clone was counted a single time. This chain links TRBV19 with TRBJ1-5, with D hard to call. The ends were cut back, 3 bases at V and 0 bases at J, with 12 bases in the middle. This CDR3 is built from 16 residues. In germline, CDR1 is LNHDA, CDR2 SQIVND (reference sequence). The CDR3: CASSIRADYSNQPQHF. The CDR3 region has the DNA TGTGCCAGTAGTATCCGGGCAGACTATAGCAATCAGCCCCAGCATTTT.

The chain carries TRBV7-2 and TRBJ1-5; D not resolved. The V end was cut by 4 bases, the J end by 9 bases, with 13 bases between. Germline assignment: CDR1 SGHTA and CDR2 FQGNSA. This CDR3 comprises 13 residues. The chain's CDR3 is CASSSDISRPQHF. DNA for the CDR3: TGTGCCAGCAGCTCCGATATCAGCCGGCCCCAGCATTTT.

The chain has TRBV14 and TRBJ2-5, with TRBD2 matching over 13 bases. With 4 bases clipped from V and 4 bases from J, the junction kept 12 bases outside the gene matches. The CDR3 length is 18 residues. Germline V gene lookup returns CDR1 SGHDN and CDR2 FVKESK. CDR3 residues: CASSRQTSGRPGVETQYF. The CDR3 nucleotides are TGTGCCAGCAGCCGCCAGACTAGCGGGAGGCCTGGGGTAGAGACCCAGTACTTC.

This clone was observed a handful of times. The gene calls are TRBV19 and TRBJ2-1, with D possibly TRBD1 on 7 matching bases. V dropped 3 bases and J dropped 4 bases, with 13 bases sitting between them. This CDR3 is 15 amino acids long. Germline V lookup: CDR1 LNHDA, CDR2 SQIVND (reference sequence). The CDR3 region is CASSIAGQLYNEQFF. CDR3 DNA sequence: TGTGCCAGTAGTATTGCGGGACAGCTATACAATGAGCAGTTCTTC. The full variable domain, in which reference TRBV19 and TRBJ2-1 provide the parts outside the CDR3, is DGGITQSPKYLFRKEGQNVTLSCEQNLNHDAMYWYRQDPGQGLRLIYYSQIVNDFQKGDIAEGYSVSREKKESFPLTVTSAQKNPTAFYLCASSIAGQLYNEQFFGPGTRLTVL.

The chain couples TRBV6-5 to TRBJ1-2; D gene ambiguous. The CDR3 is 15 amino acids. V was trimmed by 7 bases and J by 1 base, leaving 16 bases between them. Per the germline V gene, CDR1 is MNHEY and CDR2 is SVGAGI. CDR3 residues: CASIRGKLDNYGYTF. For the CDR3, the DNA is TGTGCCAGCATTCGCGGGAAGCTGGATAACTATGGCTACACCTTC.

The rearrangement links TRBV3-1 (or the pseudogene TRBV3-2) to TRBJ1-2; D is perhaps TRBD1 (5 bases). Per germline, CDR1 LGHDT and CDR2 YNNKEL (reference sequence). The CDR3 sequence is 15 residues long. The V end lost 1 base, the J end lost 4 bases, and 13 bases lay between the germline ends. CDR3 nucleotide sequence: TGTGCCAGCAGCCAAGGACAGTCGACCGTCTATGGCTACACCTTC. It yields the protein CASSQGQSTVYGYTF.

V and J are TRBV4-3 and TRBJ1-2; 7 bases are a match to TRBD1. The length of the CDR3 is 17 residues. From germline, CDR1 is LGHNA and CDR2 YSLEER. V shed 0 bases, J shed 8 bases, and the junction held 15 bases outside the gene matches. The CDR3 DNA sequence: TGCGCCAGCAGCCAAGATCCTTATACAGGGGTTATTTACGGCTACACCTTC. This encodes CASSQDPYTGVIYGYTF.

V is TRBV4-3 and J is TRBJ2-2, with TRBD1 matching 8 bases. Looked up from germline, CDR1 is LGHNA and CDR2 is YSLEER. The CDR3 is 14 residues long. Trimming at V came to 3 bases and at J to 8 bases, leaving 5 bases not matched to a gene. CDR3 DNA sequence: TGCGCCAGCAGCCATCAGACAGGGGTAGGGGAGCTGTTTTTT. It specifies CASSHQTGVGELFF.

The chain recombines TRBV30 with TRBJ1-4, with a tentative D call TRBD1 (5 bases). With 3 bases removed from V and 2 bases from J, the gap between germline ends came to 10 bases. The CDR3 spans 14 residues. Germline CDR1 reads GTSNPN; CDR2 reads SVGIG (reference sequence). CDR3 sequence reads: CAWRVTGTNEKLFF. The CDR3 DNA sequence: TGTGCCTGGAGAGTTACAGGTACTAATGAAAAACTGTTTTTT.

V and J are TRBV21-1 and TRBJ1-5. TRBV21-1 is annotated as a pseudogene. The CDR3 is 16 amino acids. The chain's CDR3 is CASSISLGPQNQPQHF. The CDR3 DNA follows: TGTGCCAGCAGCATCTCCCTAGGGCCTCAAAATCAGCCCCAGCATTTT.

V and J are TRBV28 and TRBJ1-1; weak D call: TRBD1 (5 bases). Deletions cut 3 bases from V and 2 bases from J, with 13 bases between. The CDR3 spans 15 residues. Germline V lookup: CDR1 MDHEN, CDR2 SYDVKM. The CDR3 region has the DNA TGTGCCAGCAGTTTCCCGGGTAGGGGAAACACTGAAGCTTTCTTT. It codes for CASSFPGRGNTEAFF.

The chain couples TRBV3-1 (or the pseudogene TRBV3-2) to TRBJ2-5, with a possible D match to TRBD2 (5 bases). CDR3 size: 13 residues. Looked up from germline, CDR1 is LGHDT and CDR2 is YNNKEL (reference sequence). V gave up 2 bases and J gave up 5 bases, with 9 bases separating them. This CDR3 is CASSQFSAETQYF. The CDR3 nucleotides are TGTGCCAGCAGCCAATTTAGCGCCGAGACCCAGTACTTC.

The chain is built from TRBV7-2 and TRBJ2-3; 7 bases line up with TRBD2. Germline values: CDR1 SGHTA, CDR2 FQGNSA. With 6 bases clipped from V and 5 bases from J, the junction kept 14 bases outside the gene matches. This CDR3 contains 16 residues. The CDR3 nucleotides read TGTGCCAGCAGTCGAATAGCGGCGGGAGAGGGAGATACGCAGTATTTT. This sequence encodes CASSRIAAGEGDTQYF.

The chain uses TRBV15 and TRBJ1-1, with 9 positions matching TRBD1. With V trimmed by 1 base and J by 4 bases, 7 bases remained unmatched. This CDR3 is built from 16 residues. CDR1 and CDR2 from the germline V gene are LNHNV and YYDKDF (reference sequence). CDR3 amino acids: CATSRGNRGRVTEAFF. The CDR3 DNA sequence: TGTGCCACCAGCAGAGGAAACAGGGGGCGCGTCACTGAAGCTTTCTTT.

This clone was counted only a few times. The V and J genes are TRBV19 and TRBJ2-1; TRBD1 matches at 10 bases. Trimming at V came to 10 bases and at J to 3 bases, leaving 6 bases not matched to a gene. Germline V gives CDR1 LNHDA, CDR2 SQIVND (reference sequence). The CDR3 has 14 residues. Here the CDR3 reads CATNRDRGYNEQFF. DNA for the CDR3: TGTGCCACTAACCGGGACAGGGGCTACAATGAGCAGTTCTTC.

The V and J genes are TRBV3-1 (or the pseudogene TRBV3-2) and TRBJ1-1; D possibly corresponds to TRBD1 (6 bases). Looked up from germline, CDR1 is LGHDT and CDR2 is YNNKEL (reference sequence). Trimming left V 2 bases short and J 4 bases short, with 14 bases between. This CDR3 region has 15 residues. The CDR3 coding sequence is TGTGCCAGCAGCCAATGGGGGGGCGGAAGCACTGAAGCTTTCTTT. This gives the protein CASSQWGGGSTEAFF.

This clone was seen a handful of times. The chain has TRBV3-1 (or the pseudogene TRBV3-2) and TRBJ1-3; D is unclear. The CDR3 length is 13 residues. Trimming removed 1 base from V and 0 bases from J, with 1 base in between. In germline, CDR1 is LGHDT, CDR2 YNNKEL (reference sequence). The CDR3 is CASSQASGNTIYF. The CDR3 region has the DNA TGTGCCAGCAGCCAAGCCTCTGGAAACACCATATATTTT.

There are many counts of this clone. The V call is TRBV24-1, the J call TRBJ2-7; possibly TRBD2 for D (5 bases). Between the trimmed V and J ends, which lost 4 bases and 12 bases, there was a span of 18 bases. Germline V gene sequence: CDR1 KGHDR, CDR2 SFDVKD. This CDR3 has 13 amino acids. The DNA for the CDR3 is TGTGCCACCAGTGACTCCGGACTTGCTGGGCGGTACTTC. It translates to CATSDSGLAGRYF.

This clone was detected a few times. This chain uses TRBV2 with TRBJ1-1; 9 nucleotides match TRBD1. The CDR3 covers 16 residues. With V trimmed by 4 bases and J by 1 base, 7 bases remained unmatched. Germline CDR1 and CDR2: SNHLY and FYNNEI. CDR3 in amino acids: CASSGGTGNSNTEAFF. The CDR3 DNA reads as TGTGCCAGCAGTGGGGGGACAGGGAACTCGAACACTGAAGCTTTCTTT.

V is TRBV29-1 and J is TRBJ2-6, with a tentative D call TRBD1 (6 bases). The germline gives CDR1 SQVTM, CDR2 ANQGSEA. Trimming cost V 6 bases and J 0 bases, with 18 bases left between them. The CDR3 is 17 residues long. CDR3 bases: TGCAGCGTCCTTCCCCAACAGGGCAACTCTGGGGCCAACGTCCTGACTTTC. Translation: CSVLPQQGNSGANVLTF.

The chain has TRBV19 and TRBJ1-1; 7 positions match TRBD1. The CDR3 contains 15 residues. The trim removed 3 bases at V and 5 bases at J, leaving 9 bases unmatched. Per germline, CDR1 LNHDA and CDR2 SQIVND (reference sequence). CDR3 sequence reads: CASSIGTARRTEAFF. The CDR3 DNA reads TGTGCCAGTAGTATCGGGACAGCCCGGAGGACTGAAGCTTTCTTT.

The chain employs TRBV14 and TRBJ2-3, with a tentative D call TRBD2 (5 bases). Germline CDR1 and CDR2: SGHDN and FVKESK. The CDR3 is 15 residues long. Trimming cost V 2 bases and J 3 bases, with 12 bases left between them. DNA of the CDR3: TGTGCCAGCAGCCAACACTCCCCGGGGACAGATACGCAGTATTTT. Its protein product is CASSQHSPGTDTQYF.

A few counts support this clone. This chain joins TRBV3-1 (or the pseudogene TRBV3-2) and TRBJ1-2; 8 bases agree with TRBD1. The junction had 15 bases not matched to a gene; V was cut back by 1 base and J by 8 bases. This CDR3 region has 17 residues. Per germline, CDR1 LGHDT and CDR2 YNNKEL (reference sequence). The CDR3 sequence is CASSQAGQGPASWGYTF. CDR3 bases: TGTGCCAGCAGCCAAGCCGGACAGGGACCTGCCTCTTGGGGCTACACCTTC.

The chain joins TRBV7-3 to TRBJ2-1, with 10 bases lining up with TRBD2. The CDR3 spans 13 residues. Germline CDR1 and CDR2: SGHTA and FQGTGA. The J segment lost 10 bases and the V segment lost 5 bases, leaving 5 bases of the junction unmatched. The CDR3 spells CASSPRTSGEQFF. CDR3 coding DNA: TGTGCCAGCAGCCCCCGGACTAGCGGAGAGCAGTTCTTC.

This sequence joins TRBV9 and TRBJ1-4; 8 nucleotides align to TRBD1. Trimming removed 3 bases from V and 8 bases from J; junction bases left unmatched: 6. Germline V gene lookup returns CDR1 SGDLS and CDR2 YYNGEE. The CDR3 length is 14 residues. The CDR3 reads CASSAGTGEEKLFF. CDR3 DNA sequence: TGTGCCAGCAGCGCCGGGACAGGCGAGGAAAAACTGTTTTTT.

The rearrangement links TRBV13 to TRBJ2-7, with D unresolved. Deletions cut 5 bases from V and 1 base from J, with 3 bases between. The CDR3 is 11 amino acids. In germline, CDR1 is PRHDT, CDR2 FYEKMQ (reference sequence). The CDR3 DNA is TGTGCCAGCAGCCGGTCCTACGAGCAGTACTTC. Its translation is CASSRSYEQYF.

V is TRBV19 and J is TRBJ2-5; D is unclear. Between the trimmed V and J ends, which lost 1 base and 5 bases, there was a span of 11 bases. The CDR3 sequence is 14 residues long. CDR1 is LNHDA, CDR2 SQIVND, per germline (reference sequence). CDR3 nucleotide sequence: TGTGCCAGTAGTATAGGGAGTGGCCAGGAGACCCAGTACTTC. Its translation: CASSIGSGQETQYF.

This rearrangement joins TRBV14 to TRBJ1-2; 7 bases line up with TRBD1. Germline CDR1 and CDR2: SGHDN and FVKESK. J gave up 0 bases and V 4 bases, and 5 bases lay outside the gene matches. The CDR3 contains 15 residues. In nucleotides, the CDR3 is TGTGCCAGCAGCCCCCGGGACAGAACTAACTATGGCTACACCTTC. Its protein is CASSPRDRTNYGYTF.